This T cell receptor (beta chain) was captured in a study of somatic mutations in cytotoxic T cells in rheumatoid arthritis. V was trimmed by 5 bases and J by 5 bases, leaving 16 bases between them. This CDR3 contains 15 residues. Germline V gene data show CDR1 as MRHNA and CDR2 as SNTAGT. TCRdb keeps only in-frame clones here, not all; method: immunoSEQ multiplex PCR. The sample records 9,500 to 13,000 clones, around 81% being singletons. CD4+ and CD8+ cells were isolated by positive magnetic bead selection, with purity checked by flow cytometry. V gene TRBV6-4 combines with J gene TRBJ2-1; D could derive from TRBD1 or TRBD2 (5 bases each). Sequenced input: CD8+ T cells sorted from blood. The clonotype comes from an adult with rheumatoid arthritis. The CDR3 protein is CASSLYNGANNEQFF. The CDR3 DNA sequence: TGTGCCAGCAGTCTCTATAACGGGGCAAACAATGAGCAGTTCTTC.